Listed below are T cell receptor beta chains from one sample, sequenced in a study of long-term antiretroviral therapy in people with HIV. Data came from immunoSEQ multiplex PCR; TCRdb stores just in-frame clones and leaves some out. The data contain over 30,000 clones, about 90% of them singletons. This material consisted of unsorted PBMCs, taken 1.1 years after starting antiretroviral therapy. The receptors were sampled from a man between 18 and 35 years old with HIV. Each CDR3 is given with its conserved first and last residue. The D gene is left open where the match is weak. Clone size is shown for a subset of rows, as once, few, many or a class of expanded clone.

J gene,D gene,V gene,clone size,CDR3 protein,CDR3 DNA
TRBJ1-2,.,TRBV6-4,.,CASSETGSYGYTF,TGTGCCAGCAGTGAAACAGGAAGCTATGGCTACACCTTC
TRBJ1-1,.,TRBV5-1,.,CASSPPSSSAEAFF,TGCGCCAGCAGCCCCCCATCCTCAAGCGCTGAAGCTTTCTTT
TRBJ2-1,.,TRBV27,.,CASSLTGVLEQFF,TGTGCCAGCAGTTTAACGGGAGTACTTGAGCAGTTCTTC
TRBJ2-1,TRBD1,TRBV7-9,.,CASSSSGTGYNEQFF,TGTGCCAGCAGCTCCTCCGGGACAGGATACAATGAGCAGTTCTTC
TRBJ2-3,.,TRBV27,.,CASSPTILTRGTDTQYF,TGTGCCAGCAGTCCCACAATCCTCACACGGGGGACAGATACGCAGTATTTT
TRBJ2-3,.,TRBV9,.,CASSLLARERDTQYF,TGTGCCAGCAGCCTACTAGCCCGAGAACGGGATACGCAGTATTTT
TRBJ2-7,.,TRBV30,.,CAWTPVGRYEQYF,TGTGCCTGGACTCCCGTAGGAAGGTACGAGCAGTACTTC
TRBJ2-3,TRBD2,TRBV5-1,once,CASSSLTSRSTDTQYF,TGCGCCAGCAGCTCCTTGACTAGCCGATCCACAGATACGCAGTATTTT
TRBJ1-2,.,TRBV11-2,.,CASSLNQIIGYTF,TGTGCCAGCAGCTTAAATCAGATTATTGGGTACACCTTC
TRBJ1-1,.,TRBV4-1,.,CASKPFGNTEAFF,TGCGCCAGCAAGCCTTTCGGGAACACTGAAGCTTTCTTT
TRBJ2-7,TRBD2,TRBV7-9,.,CASSSGLAASEQYF,TGTGCCAGCAGCTCCGGACTAGCGGCATCCGAGCAGTACTTC
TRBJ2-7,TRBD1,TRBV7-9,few,CASSMTGDEYEQYF,TGTGCCAGCAGTATGACAGGGGACGAGTACGAGCAGTACTTC
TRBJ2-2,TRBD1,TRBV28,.,CASSPTRTGYNTGELFF,TGTGCCAGCAGTCCGACCCGGACAGGTTATAACACCGGGGAGCTGTTTTTT
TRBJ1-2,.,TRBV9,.,CASSVPQYGYTF,TGTGCCAGCAGCGTTCCCCAATATGGCTACACCTTC
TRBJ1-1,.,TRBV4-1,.,CASSQDRNTEAFF,TGCGCCAGCAGCCAAGACAGGAACACTGAAGCTTTCTTT
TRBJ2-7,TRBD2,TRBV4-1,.,CASSQGVAGVLVGEQYF,TGCGCCAGCAGCCAAGGCGTAGCGGGGGTCCTCGTGGGTGAGCAGTACTTC